Listed below are T cell receptor beta chains from one sample, sequenced in a study of T cells in Graves' hyperthyroidism and ophthalmopathy. Using its own MiXCR run on the multiplex PCR reads, TCRdb lists one record per CDR3 protein. The sample shows under 600,000 distinct CDR3 sequences, about 16% of them seen only once. Sequencing was carried out using blood. All receptors come from a woman in her thirties or forties with Graves' ophthalmopathy. Both conserved end residues are part of each CDR3. Each record gives: clone size, V gene, J gene, CDR3 length, CDR3 protein. Some rows have no size entry. The others give once, few or many, or a class for an expanded clone.

>many|TRBV20-1|TRBJ2-1|13
CSARLAGGYEQFF
>many|TRBV30|TRBJ1-1|15
CAWSGEQTAITEAFF
>.|TRBV20-1|TRBJ1-5|13
CSATPDTNQPQHF
>many|TRBV18|TRBJ2-7|13
CASSAGQGHEQYF
>.|TRBV11-2|TRBJ2-7|21
CASSYLPGTKRGGGDRDEQYF
>.|TRBV15|TRBJ2-1|17
CATSSSMKPRSSDEQFF
>many|TRBV28|TRBJ2-7|16
CASSPWGGGSSYEQYF
>.|TRBV11-2|TRBJ2-3|14
CASSRDWVEDTQYF
>few|TRBV5-1|TRBJ2-7|15
CASSLVGGGLYEQYF
>.|TRBV30|TRBJ2-3|12
CACLGMGDTQYF
>many|TRBV19|TRBJ1-1|15
CASSIRGAVNTEAFF
>many|TRBV3-1|TRBJ2-2|14
CASSQSANTGELFF
>many|TRBV5-1|TRBJ1-1|15
CASSLLGGLNTEAFF
>many|TRBV11-2|TRBJ2-1|11
CASSPTGEQFF
>.|TRBV10-2|TRBJ1-1|16
CASSDPYVTSNTEAFF
>.|TRBV4-1|TRBJ1-2|13
CASSRGVNYGYTF
>.|TRBV12-3/TRBV12-4|TRBJ1-4|17
CASSAWTGGRGGEKLFF
>.|TRBV6-1|TRBJ2-7|15
CASSSGTANSYEQYF
>.|TRBV6-1|TRBJ1-4|15
CASSARTEPFEKLFF
>few|TRBV29-1|TRBJ2-2|13
CSVGDRSAGELFF
>many|TRBV6-2/TRBV6-3|TRBJ2-1|18
CASSYSWLAGGGYNEQFF